These T cell receptor beta chains were read from a single sample in a study of radiotherapy plus CTLA-4 blockade in lung cancer. Measured with immunoSEQ multiplex PCR; TCRdb has only the in-frame clones, and not every one. The sample has some 25,000 clones; about 76% are singletons. This sample comprised peripheral blood, obtained from a patient treated with radiotherapy plus ipilimumab. These receptors all come from a human donor with non-small cell lung cancer whose response to radiotherapy plus ipilimumab could not be evaluated. The CDR3 runs from the conserved cysteine through the conserved F or W. D genes are given only for firm matches.

TRBJ2-5 | . | TRBV7-2 | CASSSGQGEETQYF
TRBJ1-1 | TRBD1 | TRBV4-2 | CASSQLMGQGGTEAFF
TRBJ2-5 | . | TRBV20-1 | CSGLATETQYF
TRBJ2-3 | TRBD2 | TRBV7-2 | CASSFGLAPSTDTQYF
TRBJ2-1 | . | TRBV28 | CASSLLSRYNEQFF
TRBJ2-7 | TRBD2 | TRBV6-4 | CASRASGREKQYF
TRBJ1-2 | TRBD1 | TRBV18 | CASSPPGQGSYGYTF
TRBJ2-1 | TRBD2 | TRBV10-3 | CAISEGLAGVDEQFF
TRBJ2-2 | TRBD1 | TRBV10-3 | CAIGTVNTGELFF
TRBJ1-2 | TRBD1 | TRBV28 | CASSLPAGAGGPNYGYTF
TRBJ1-4 | TRBD1 | TRBV4-1 | CASSQRSTGLNEKLFF
TRBJ2-1 | . | TRBV7-3 | CASSRRSGARDEQFF
TRBJ2-2 | . | TRBV10-1 | CASRETHTGELFF
TRBJ1-1 | . | TRBV6-5 | CASSLGGEAFF
TRBJ1-2 | TRBD1 | TRBV7-2 | CASSLRQGAPYGYTF
TRBJ1-1 | . | TRBV15 | CATSRDLAGWGGYTEAFF
TRBJ1-1 | TRBD1 | TRBV18 | CATSFSGQSNTEAFF
TRBJ2-7 | TRBD1 | TRBV10-1 | CAEDGHRGRHEQYF
TRBJ1-1 | . | TRBV20-1 | CSVPRNTEAFF
TRBJ2-1 | TRBD2 | TRBV6-1 | CASSEFGGSYNEQFF
TRBJ2-5 | TRBD2 | TRBV14 | CASSPAGGRETQYF
TRBJ1-4 | . | TRBV27 | CASRTPPPTTNEKLFF
TRBJ2-1 | TRBD2 | TRBV10-2 | CASRDLSGSYNEQFF
TRBJ2-7 | . | TRBV30 | CAWSTGSLGSEQYF
TRBJ2-5 | TRBD2 | TRBV2 | CASSATGLDQETQYF
TRBJ1-5 | . | TRBV2 | CASSERGLGWNQPQHF
TRBJ1-1 | TRBD1 | TRBV18 | CASSPGGGNTEAFF
TRBJ1-2 | . | TRBV11-2 | CASSLGPGRAGVNSDGYTF
TRBJ2-7 | . | TRBV18 | CASSLGATTGGYEQYF